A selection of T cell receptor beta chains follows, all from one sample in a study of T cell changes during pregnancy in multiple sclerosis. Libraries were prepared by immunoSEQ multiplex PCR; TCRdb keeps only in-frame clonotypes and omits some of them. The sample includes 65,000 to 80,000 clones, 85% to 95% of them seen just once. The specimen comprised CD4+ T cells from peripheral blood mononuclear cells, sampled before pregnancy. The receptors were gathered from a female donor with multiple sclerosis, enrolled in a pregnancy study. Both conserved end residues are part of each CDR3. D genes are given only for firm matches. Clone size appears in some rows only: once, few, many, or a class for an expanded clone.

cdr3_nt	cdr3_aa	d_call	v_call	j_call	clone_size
TGTGCCAGCAGCGCAGACTACCTCGATTCTGAGCAGTTCTTC	CASSADYLDSEQFF	.	TRBV6-4	TRBJ2-1	.
TGTGCCAGCAGCACGAGCGGGAGCTCCTACAATGAGCAGTTCTTC	CASSTSGSSYNEQFF	TRBD2	TRBV7-6	TRBJ2-1	.
TGTGCCAGCAGTGCCGCGTCGGGACAGGGCTATGGCTACACCTTC	CASSAASGQGYGYTF	TRBD1	TRBV2	TRBJ1-2	.
TGTGCGTGCAGGGAAGGCGGGATATCTGGGGCCAACGTCCTGACTTTC	CACREGGISGANVLTF	.	TRBV30	TRBJ2-6	.
TGTGCCTGGACCCCGTTGACGGGGTTCACTGGAAACACCATATATTTT	CAWTPLTGFTGNTIYF	.	TRBV30	TRBJ1-3	once
TGCGCCAGCAGCTCGCCAAACGGACAGCTACCCTCTTTGAACACTGAAGCTTTCTTT	CASSSPNGQLPSLNTEAFF	.	TRBV5-1	TRBJ1-1	once
TGTGCCAGTGGGGACAGGTCAGCGGTAGGGTATGGCTACACCTTC	CASGDRSAVGYGYTF	TRBD1	TRBV27	TRBJ1-2	.
TGTGCCTGGAGTGCAAACAGGGTCCGGGAGCTGTTTTTT	CAWSANRVRELFF	.	TRBV30	TRBJ2-2	.
TGTGCCAGTAGTGTGGACAGGGAGACTGAAGCTTTCTTT	CASSVDRETEAFF	TRBD1	TRBV19	TRBJ1-1	.
TGTGCCAGCAGCTTTCCGATGGGGACAGTGAACACTGAAGCTTTCTTT	CASSFPMGTVNTEAFF	TRBD1	TRBV7-2	TRBJ1-1	.
TGTGCCAGCAGTTCCGCCCGACAACGAGGGATTATGATGAATGAGCAGTTCTTC	CASSSARQRGIMMNEQFF	.	TRBV27	TRBJ2-1	.
TGCGCCAGCAGCCAAGTATTGTCAGGGGGTGGAAACACCATATATTTT	CASSQVLSGGGNTIYF	TRBD1	TRBV4-1	TRBJ1-3	.
TGTGCCAGCAGTTTAGCCTACGAGGGACAGGGATCGTCGGGCTACACCTTC	CASSLAYEGQGSSGYTF	TRBD1	TRBV27	TRBJ1-2	.
TGTGCCAGCAGCTTAGCACCGGGGGACACTGAAGCTTTCTTT	CASSLAPGDTEAFF	.	TRBV11-2	TRBJ1-1	.
TGTGCCAGGGGGCAAGACATCGGAGCTACGCAGTATTTT	CARGQDIGATQYF	.	TRBV2	TRBJ2-3	.
TGTGCCAGCAGTTTATTAGGAGTAGGCAATGAGCAGTTCTTC	CASSLLGVGNEQFF	.	TRBV27	TRBJ2-1	.
TGTGCCAGCAGCCCAAGGACAGGGGGCTCTGGAAACACCATATATTTT	CASSPRTGGSGNTIYF	TRBD1	TRBV7-6	TRBJ1-3	.
TGTGCCAGCTCACCGACGGACAACTACAATGAGCAGTTCTTC	CASSPTDNYNEQFF	.	TRBV18	TRBJ2-1	.
TGTGCCAGCAGCTCCGGAAACAGGGGAAGTGGCACTGAAGCTTTCTTT	CASSSGNRGSGTEAFF	TRBD1	TRBV5-5	TRBJ1-1	.
TGTGCCAGCAGTGACCGTGGGGGGACTGAAGCTTTCTTT	CASSDRGGTEAFF	.	TRBV6-4	TRBJ1-1	.
TGTGCCAGCTCACCACCTAGAGTGACAGTAGCCGGTGAAGCTTTCTTT	CASSPPRVTVAGEAFF	.	TRBV18	TRBJ1-1	once
TGCGCCAGCAGCTTGGAGGGCAGGGGCAACACAGATACGCAGTATTTT	CASSLEGRGNTDTQYF	.	TRBV5-1	TRBJ2-3	.
TGTGCCAGCAGCTTGGGCCAGTTCTCTGGAAACACCATATATTTT	CASSLGQFSGNTIYF	.	TRBV7-6	TRBJ1-3	.
TGCGCCAGCAGCCTAGTTGGGACAGGGTCCGAGACCCAGTACTTC	CASSLVGTGSETQYF	TRBD1	TRBV4-1	TRBJ2-5	few
TGTGCCAGCAGCCTTGATTTGGGCGGGTGGTACAATGAGCAGTTCTTC	CASSLDLGGWYNEQFF	.	TRBV5-5	TRBJ2-1	.
TGTGCCAGCTCTCATCGACAGGGGGGGAGCACTGAAGCTTTCTTT	CASSHRQGGSTEAFF	TRBD1	TRBV6-6	TRBJ1-1	once
TGTGCCAGCCGGGGGTCAGCTAACTATGGCTACACCTTC	CASRGSANYGYTF	.	TRBV28	TRBJ1-2	.
TGTGCCAGCAGCTTGCCGGGACAGGGTGACGAGCAGTACTTC	CASSLPGQGDEQYF	TRBD1	TRBV5-6	TRBJ2-7	.
TGTGCCAGCAGTTTGACCGCGGATAATTCACCCCTCCACTTT	CASSLTADNSPLHF	.	TRBV27	TRBJ1-6	.
TGTGCCAGCATGGGGACATTTACCCGGACAACTGAAGCTTTCTTT	CASMGTFTRTTEAFF	.	TRBV28	TRBJ1-1	.
TGTGCCAGCAGCATCGGTCGGGAGCAGTACTTC	CASSIGREQYF	.	TRBV5-8	TRBJ2-7	.
TGTGCCAGCAGTTCCACAGGGGATCAGCCCCAGCATTTT	CASSSTGDQPQHF	TRBD1	TRBV6-6	TRBJ1-5	few
TGTGCCAGCAGCCAAGATCGTCCGGGAGGGCCGTCCTTC	CASSQDRPGGPSF	TRBD2	TRBV4-2	TRBJ2-7	.
TGTGCCAGCTCAGGCTCGGGTGGATCAGAGACCCAGTACTTC	CASSGSGGSETQYF	.	TRBV18	TRBJ2-5	.
TGCGCCAGCAGCCAAGGCCGCGGGGGGCGCGTACAAGAGACCCAGTACTTC	CASSQGRGGRVQETQYF	TRBD2	TRBV4-1	TRBJ2-5	.
TGTGCCAGCGCAACCCCCGGGGGCTCCTATAATTCACCCCTCCACTTT	CASATPGGSYNSPLHF	.	TRBV27	TRBJ1-6	.
TGTGCCAGCAACCCCGCGGCGGGCAATGAGCAGTTCTTC	CASNPAAGNEQFF	.	TRBV6-5	TRBJ2-1	.
TGTGCCAGCAGCCCGGGACTACCTGGAAACACCATATATTTT	CASSPGLPGNTIYF	.	TRBV7-9	TRBJ1-3	.
TGTGCCAGCAGCTTAGGAGGGGACGTGTCCTATGGCTACACCTTC	CASSLGGDVSYGYTF	.	TRBV7-3	TRBJ1-2	.
TGTGCCAGCAGTAGGGACAGGGTACAGCCCCAGCATTTT	CASSRDRVQPQHF	TRBD1	TRBV27	TRBJ1-5	.
TGTGCCAGCAGCGTCGGCCCTGGGAGTGGCTACACCTTC	CASSVGPGSGYTF	.	TRBV9	TRBJ1-2	.
TGTGCCAGCACCCGGGATAACTATGGCTACACCTTC	CASTRDNYGYTF	.	TRBV6-1	TRBJ1-2	.
TGTGCCAGTTCCCTAGGACTAGTCGGGGACTACAATGAGCAGTTCTTC	CASSLGLVGDYNEQFF	TRBD2	TRBV19	TRBJ2-1	.
TGTGCCAGCTCACCACCCCAGGACACTGAAGCTTTCTTT	CASSPPQDTEAFF	.	TRBV18	TRBJ1-1	.
TGTGCCAGCAGCACCGGACAGGGAGAAAAACTGTTTTTT	CASSTGQGEKLFF	TRBD1	TRBV9	TRBJ1-4	.
TGTGCCAGTAGTATAACTAGCGGGAACACCGGGGAGCTGTTTTTT	CASSITSGNTGELFF	TRBD2	TRBV19	TRBJ2-2	.
TGTGCCAGCAGTTTCGGGACTAGCGGGGAGCAGTTCTTC	CASSFGTSGEQFF	TRBD2	TRBV2	TRBJ2-1	once
TGCGCCAGCAGCTCCCGAGTGAACACTGAAGCTTTCTTT	CASSSRVNTEAFF	.	TRBV5-1	TRBJ1-1	.
TGTGCCAGCAGCCGACTTAGAGCAGACCGGTTCTTTTTCTACGAGCAGTACTTC	CASSRLRADRFFFYEQYF	.	TRBV11-2	TRBJ2-7	.
TGTGCCAGCAGCCTTCCGACAGGGTCTAACTATGGCTACACCTTC	CASSLPTGSNYGYTF	TRBD1	TRBV7-2	TRBJ1-2	.